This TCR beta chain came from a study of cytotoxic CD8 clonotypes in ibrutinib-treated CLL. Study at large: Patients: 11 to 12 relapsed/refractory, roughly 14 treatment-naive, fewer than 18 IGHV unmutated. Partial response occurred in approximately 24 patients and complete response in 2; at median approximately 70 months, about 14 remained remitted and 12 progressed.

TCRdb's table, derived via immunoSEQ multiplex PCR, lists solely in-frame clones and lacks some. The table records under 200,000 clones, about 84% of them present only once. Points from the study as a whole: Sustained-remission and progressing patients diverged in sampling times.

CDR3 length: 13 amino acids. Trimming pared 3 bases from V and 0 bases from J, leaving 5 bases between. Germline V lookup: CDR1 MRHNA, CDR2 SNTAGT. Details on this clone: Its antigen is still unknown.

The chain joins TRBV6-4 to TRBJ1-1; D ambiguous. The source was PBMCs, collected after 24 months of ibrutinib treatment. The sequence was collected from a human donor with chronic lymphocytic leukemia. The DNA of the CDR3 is TGTGCCAGCAGTGAGGGATTGAACACTGAAGCTTTCTTT. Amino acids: CASSEGLNTEAFF.